This T cell receptor (beta chain) was documented in a study of PD-L1 blockade in urothelial cancer. The overall study: Male sex and bladder-origin urothelial cancer characterized about 90% of the roughly 30 patients. Among blood samples, the median T cell count was around 140,000.

As for this clone: The antigen is not known.

In each PCR, synthetic TCR analog templates were spiked in. Clones were read by immunoSEQ multiplex PCR, and TCRdb kept only the in-frame ones, dropping some. The sample gives about 57,000 clones, about 86% of which show up once; approximately 2.9% is in the top ten. Study findings and constraints: Durable-benefit patients expanded tumor-associated blood clones more at 3 weeks.

In germline, CDR1 is GTSNPN, CDR2 SVGIG (reference sequence). The J segment lost 4 bases and the V segment lost 4 bases, leaving 8 bases of the junction unmatched. This CDR3 comprises 15 residues. J is TRBJ2-2 and V is TRBV30, with 8 bases that match TRBD1. The receptor's source is a man aged 50-60 years with urothelial cancer. Sequencing was performed on PBMCs, taken around atezolizumab (anti-PD-L1) treatment. CDR3 sequence (DNA): TGTGCCTGGACTCAGGGGGCGCGTGTCACCGGGGAGCTGTTTTTT. As protein: CAWTQGARVTGELFF.